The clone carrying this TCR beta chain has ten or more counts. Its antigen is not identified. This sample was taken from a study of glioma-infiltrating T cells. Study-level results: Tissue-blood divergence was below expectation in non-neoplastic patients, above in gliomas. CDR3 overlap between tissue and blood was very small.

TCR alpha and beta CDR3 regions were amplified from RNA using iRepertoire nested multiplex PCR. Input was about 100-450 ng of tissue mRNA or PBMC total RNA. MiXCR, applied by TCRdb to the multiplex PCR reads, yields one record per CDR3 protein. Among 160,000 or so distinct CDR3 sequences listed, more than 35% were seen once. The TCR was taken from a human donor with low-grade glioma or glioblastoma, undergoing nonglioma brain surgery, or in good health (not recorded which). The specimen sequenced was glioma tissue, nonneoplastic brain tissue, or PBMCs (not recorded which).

The DNA of the CDR3 is TGCGCCAGCAGCCAAGGGGCTATCCAATACTACGAGCAGTACTTC. Translated: CASSQGAIQYYEQYF. This chain uses TRBV4-1 with TRBJ2-7; no definite D call. The CDR3 totals 15 residues. Germline lookup yields CDR1 MGHRA and CDR2 YSYEKL. V lost 1 base to trimming and J lost 3 bases, with 13 bases between them.